These T cell receptor beta chains were read from a single sample in a study of blood T cell repertoires in COVID-19. Sequencing used immunoSEQ multiplex PCR; TCRdb keeps in-frame clones, though not all of them. The data contain 150,000 or so clones, roughly four fifths of them singletons. Sequencing was done on a sample of peripheral blood. These receptors were obtained from a human donor with acute or convalescent COVID-19. The donor label of this sample is uncertain. CDR3s leave out the opening cysteine and the closing phenylalanine or tryptophan.

v_call	j_call	cdr3_aa
TRBV3-1/TRBV3-2	TRBJ1-5	ASSQLSSSNQPQH
TRBV3-1/TRBV3-2	TRBJ2-3	ASSQMDSRV
TRBV19	TRBJ2-2	ASSTPPNSGELF
TRBV7-9	TRBJ2-7	ASSLEGGTNYEQY
TRBV19	TRBJ2-6	ASIRGTPSGANVLT
TRBV7-2	TRBJ2-5	ASSSHSLTSGGAEETQY
TRBV12-3/TRBV12-4	TRBJ1-1	ASSLRDTKAF
TRBV6-6	TRBJ2-5	ASSDRGGETQY
TRBV5-1	TRBJ1-4	ASSVLGGTNEKLF
TRBV9	TRBJ2-3	ASSQGRRGGPDTQY
TRBV10-1	TRBJ1-1	ASSSGWNTEAF
TRBV5-1	TRBJ1-1	ASSLVGKPNTEAF
TRBV6-5	TRBJ1-4	ASSPRGEKLF
TRBV18	TRBJ1-5	ASSPKQGTQPQH
TRBV7-9	TRBJ2-1	ASSSSGDEQF
TRBV6-5	TRBJ1-1	ASSYRTAHTEAF
TRBV10-2	TRBJ1-1	ASRGGGRTEAF
TRBV3-1/TRBV3-2	TRBJ1-6	ASSPRQGNSPLH
TRBV10-3	TRBJ2-7	AISAEGNEQY
TRBV3-1/TRBV3-2	TRBJ1-1	ASTPFQQNVAEAF
TRBV5-6	TRBJ2-3	ASMGGGRLVDTQY
TRBV30	TRBJ1-2	AWSLRWRSNYGYT
TRBV29-1	TRBJ2-1	SAGQGGAYNEQF
TRBV9	TRBJ2-7	ASSQSSGRAYEQY
TRBV13	TRBJ1-3	ASSINSGNTIY
TRBV5-1	TRBJ1-2	ASSLVLANYGYT
TRBV6-6	TRBJ2-2	ATSYRTNTGELF
TRBV25-1	TRBJ1-3	ASSEGGKGSGNTIY
TRBV18	TRBJ2-2	ASSLMGGAGELF
TRBV6-2/TRBV6-3	TRBJ2-2	ASSYSERVWATGELF
TRBV30	TRBJ1-3	AWSDPGIGGNTIY
TRBV2	TRBJ2-3	ASSRTSGASTDTQY
TRBV4-3	TRBJ2-3	ASSLGRGTQY
TRBV19	TRBJ2-7	ASSIDGAPRERPYEQY
TRBV11-3	TRBJ2-3	ASSPQTGSDTQY
TRBV19	TRBJ2-7	ASSRGANSYEQY
TRBV6-5	TRBJ1-1	ASSYGGGTQAF
TRBV7-9	TRBJ1-1	ASSHGQANTEAF
TRBV6-1	TRBJ1-5	ASSARQGGSNQPQH
TRBV7-6	TRBJ2-5	ASSQSIRGQETQY
TRBV30	TRBJ2-1	AWRVANYNEQF
TRBV6-4	TRBJ2-1	ASSVGPTRSEQF